This T cell receptor beta chain appears in the sequencing data of a study of identical twins. There were only healthy Caucasians among the donors. TCRdb fed the 5' RACE reads into MiXCR, producing one record per CDR3 protein. The data hold about 890,000 distinct CDR3 sequences, with about 12% observed a single time. These data also formed part of another study, on yellow fever vaccine responses in identical twins.

The source material was PBMCs. The sequence derives from a woman in her late teens or twenties in good health.

CDR3 sequence: CASSQWDGLYNEQFF. The CDR3 coding sequence is TGTGCCAGCAGCCAATGGGACGGACTATACAATGAGCAGTTCTTC. This rearrangement joins TRBV3-1 to TRBJ2-1; D possibly corresponds to TRBD2 (6 bases). The CDR3 totals 15 residues. Trimming removed 2 bases from V and 4 bases from J, with 12 bases in between. Germline-derived CDR1 and CDR2 are LGHDT and YNNKEL (reference sequence).